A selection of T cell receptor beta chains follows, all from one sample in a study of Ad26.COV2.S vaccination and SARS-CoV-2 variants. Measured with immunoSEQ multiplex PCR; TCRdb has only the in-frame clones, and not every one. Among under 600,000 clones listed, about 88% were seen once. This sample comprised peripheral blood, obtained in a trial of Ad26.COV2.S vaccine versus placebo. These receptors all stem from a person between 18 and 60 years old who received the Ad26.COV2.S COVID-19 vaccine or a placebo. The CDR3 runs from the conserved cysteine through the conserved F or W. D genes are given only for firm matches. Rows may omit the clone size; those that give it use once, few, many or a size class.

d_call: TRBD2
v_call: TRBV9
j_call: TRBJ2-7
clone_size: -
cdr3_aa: CASSSSGGTYEQYF
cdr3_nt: TGTGCCAGCAGTTCTAGCGGGGGTACCTACGAGCAGTACTTC

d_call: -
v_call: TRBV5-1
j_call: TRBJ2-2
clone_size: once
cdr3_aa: CASSTGLNTGELFF
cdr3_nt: TGCGCCAGCAGCACGGGGCTTAACACCGGGGAGCTGTTTTTT

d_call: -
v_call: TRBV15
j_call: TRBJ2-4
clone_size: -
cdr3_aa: CATSTRSDLAKNIQYF
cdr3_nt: TGTGCCACCAGCACAAGGTCGGATCTAGCCAAAAACATTCAGTACTTC

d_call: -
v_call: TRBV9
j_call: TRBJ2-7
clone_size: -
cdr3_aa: CASSANDWASYEQYF
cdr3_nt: TGTGCCAGCAGCGCTAATGATTGGGCCTCCTACGAGCAGTACTTC

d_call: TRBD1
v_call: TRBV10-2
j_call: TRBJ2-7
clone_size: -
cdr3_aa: CASSESGQGGEQYF
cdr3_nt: TGCGCCAGCAGTGAGTCGGGACAGGGGGGCGAGCAGTACTTC

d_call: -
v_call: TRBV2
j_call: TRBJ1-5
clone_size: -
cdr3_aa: CASSPGQLRTQHF
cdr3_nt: TGTGCCAGCAGTCCCGGACAGCTGCGGACCCAGCATTTT

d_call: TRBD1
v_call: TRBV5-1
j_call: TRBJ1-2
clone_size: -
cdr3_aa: CASSRDRIDYGYTF
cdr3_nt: TGCGCCAGCAGCAGGGACAGGATTGACTATGGCTACACCTTC

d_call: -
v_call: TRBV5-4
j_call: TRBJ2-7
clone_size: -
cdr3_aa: CASSVDSFNEQYF
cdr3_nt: TGTGCCAGCAGCGTGGACAGTTTCAACGAGCAGTACTTC

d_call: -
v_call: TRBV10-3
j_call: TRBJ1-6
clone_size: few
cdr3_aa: CAISESLIPNSPLHF
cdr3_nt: TGTGCCATCAGTGAGTCCCTAATCCCTAATTCACCCCTCCACTTT

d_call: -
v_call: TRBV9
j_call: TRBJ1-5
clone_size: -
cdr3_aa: CASSQSGERNQPQHF
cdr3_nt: TGTGCCAGCAGCCAGTCCGGGGAAAGGAATCAGCCCCAGCATTTT

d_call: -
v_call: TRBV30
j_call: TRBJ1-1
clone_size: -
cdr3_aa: CAWEQGLNTEAFF
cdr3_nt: TGTGCCTGGGAACAGGGTTTGAACACTGAAGCTTTCTTT

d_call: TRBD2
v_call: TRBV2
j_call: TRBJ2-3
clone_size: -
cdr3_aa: CATRSLAGGADTQYF
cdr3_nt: TGTGCCACCAGATCACTAGCGGGAGGGGCAGATACGCAGTATTTT

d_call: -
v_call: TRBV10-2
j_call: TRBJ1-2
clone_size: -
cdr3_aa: CASSERRGPPHGYTF
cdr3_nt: TGCGCCAGCAGTGAGCGCAGGGGCCCCCCTCATGGCTACACCTTC

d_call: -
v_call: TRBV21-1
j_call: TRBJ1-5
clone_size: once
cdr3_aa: CASSPTPQGRDQPQHF
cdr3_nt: TGTGCCAGCAGCCCAACCCCACAGGGGAGGGATCAGCCCCAGCATTTT

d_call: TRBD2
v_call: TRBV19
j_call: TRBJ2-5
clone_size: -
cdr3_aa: CASSIDRTSAQETQYF
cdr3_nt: TGTGCCAGTAGTATAGACAGGACTAGCGCCCAAGAGACCCAGTACTTC

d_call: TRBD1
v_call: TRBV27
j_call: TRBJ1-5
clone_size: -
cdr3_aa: CASSSFGTGKDQPQHF
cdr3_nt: TGTGCCAGCAGTTCGTTCGGGACAGGGAAGGATCAGCCCCAGCATTTT

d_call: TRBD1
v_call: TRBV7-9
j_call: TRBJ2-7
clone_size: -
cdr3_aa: CASSQPGQGTPKGQYF
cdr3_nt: TGTGCCAGCAGCCAGCCCGGACAGGGCACCCCAAAGGGGCAGTACTTC

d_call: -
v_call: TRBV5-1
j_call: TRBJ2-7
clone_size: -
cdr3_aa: CASSLARLSYEQYF
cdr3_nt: TGCGCCAGCAGCTTGGCGCGACTATCCTACGAGCAGTACTTC

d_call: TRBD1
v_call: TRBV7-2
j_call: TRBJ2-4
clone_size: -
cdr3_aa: CASSRTGGENIQYF
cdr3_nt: TGTGCCAGCAGCCGGACAGGGGGGGAAAACATTCAGTACTTC

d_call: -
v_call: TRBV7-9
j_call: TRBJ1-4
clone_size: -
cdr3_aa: CASSSGSPLGLTNEKLFF
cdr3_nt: TGTGCCAGCAGCTCCGGCAGCCCTTTAGGGCTTACTAATGAAAAACTGTTTTTT

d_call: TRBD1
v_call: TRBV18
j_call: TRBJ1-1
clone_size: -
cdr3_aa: CASSPPGQGAVGNTEAFF
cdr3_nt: TGTGCCAGCTCACCTCCGGGACAGGGGGCGGTCGGGAACACTGAAGCTTTCTTT

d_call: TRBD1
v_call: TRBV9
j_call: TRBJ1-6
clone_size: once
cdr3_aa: CASSARQGNSPLHF
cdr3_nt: TGTGCCAGCAGCGCCCGACAGGGAAATTCACCCCTCCACTTT

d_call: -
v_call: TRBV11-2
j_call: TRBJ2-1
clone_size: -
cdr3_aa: CASSNVAGTYNEQFF
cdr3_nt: TGTGCCAGCAGCAATGTGGCGGGAACCTACAATGAGCAGTTCTTC

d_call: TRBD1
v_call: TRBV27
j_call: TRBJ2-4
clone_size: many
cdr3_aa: CASSPSLGQGAKNIQYF
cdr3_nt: TGTGCCAGCAGTCCGTCATTGGGACAGGGGGCCAAAAACATTCAGTACTTC

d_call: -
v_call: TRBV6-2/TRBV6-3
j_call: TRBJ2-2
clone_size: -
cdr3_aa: CASSPYEGGPYTGELFF
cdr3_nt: TGTGCCAGCAGCCCGTACGAGGGGGGTCCCTACACCGGGGAGCTGTTTTTT

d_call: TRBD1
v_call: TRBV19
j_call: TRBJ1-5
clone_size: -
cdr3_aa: CASSNRGGYQPQHF
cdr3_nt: TGTGCCAGTAGTAACAGGGGAGGCTACCAGCCCCAGCATTTT

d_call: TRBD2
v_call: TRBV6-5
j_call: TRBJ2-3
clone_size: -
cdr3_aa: CASSPGLAGTDTQYF
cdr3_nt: TGTGCCAGCAGCCCGGGACTAGCGGGCACAGATACGCAGTATTTT

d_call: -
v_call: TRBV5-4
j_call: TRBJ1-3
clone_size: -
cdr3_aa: CASSLPGPGNTIYF
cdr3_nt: TGTGCCAGCAGCTTGCCGGGGCCCGGAAACACCATATATTTT

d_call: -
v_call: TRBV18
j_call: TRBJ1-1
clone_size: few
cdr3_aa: CASSPPGINTEAFF
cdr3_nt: TGTGCCAGCTCACCACCAGGGATTAACACTGAAGCTTTCTTT

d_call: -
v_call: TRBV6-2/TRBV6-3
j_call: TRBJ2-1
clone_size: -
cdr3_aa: CASSYLVEQFF
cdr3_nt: TGTGCCAGCAGTTACCTTGTTGAGCAGTTCTTC

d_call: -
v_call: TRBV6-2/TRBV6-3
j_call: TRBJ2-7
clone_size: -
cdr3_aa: CASSYTISGARTYEQYF
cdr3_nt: TGTGCCAGCAGTTACACAATTTCAGGGGCAAGAACCTACGAGCAGTACTTC

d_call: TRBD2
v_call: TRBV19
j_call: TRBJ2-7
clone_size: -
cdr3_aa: CASSIGLAGVYEQYF
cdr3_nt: TGTGCCAGTAGTATAGGACTAGCGGGAGTTTACGAGCAGTACTTC

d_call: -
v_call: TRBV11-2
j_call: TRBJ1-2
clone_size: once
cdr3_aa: CASSLPTHYGYTF
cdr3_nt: TGTGCCAGCAGCTTACCCACCCACTATGGCTACACCTTC

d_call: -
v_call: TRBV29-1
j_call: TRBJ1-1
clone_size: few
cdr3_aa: CSVNTGPEAFF
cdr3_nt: TGCAGCGTTAATACAGGGCCTGAAGCTTTCTTT

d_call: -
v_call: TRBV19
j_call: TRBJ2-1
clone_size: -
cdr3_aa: CASSIDPSLGASDEQFF
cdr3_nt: TGTGCCAGTAGTATAGATCCTTCTCTGGGAGCTAGCGATGAGCAGTTCTTC

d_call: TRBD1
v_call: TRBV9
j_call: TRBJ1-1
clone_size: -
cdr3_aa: CASSVGPGGNAGAFF
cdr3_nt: TGTGCCAGCAGCGTAGGGCCAGGGGGCAATGCGGGAGCTTTCTTT

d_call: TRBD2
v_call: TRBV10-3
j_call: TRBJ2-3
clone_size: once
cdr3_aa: CAISEGNGLAGLRNTQYF
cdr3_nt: TGTGCCATCAGTGAAGGAAACGGACTAGCGGGACTCAGAAATACGCAGTATTTT

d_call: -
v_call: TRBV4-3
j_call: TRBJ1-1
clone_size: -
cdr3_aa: CASSRRMNTEAFF
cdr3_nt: TGCGCCAGCAGCCGACGAATGAACACTGAAGCTTTCTTT

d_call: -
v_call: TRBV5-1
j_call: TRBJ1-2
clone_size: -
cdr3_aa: CAPEFLTF
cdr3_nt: TGCGCCCCCGAATTCCTCACCTTC

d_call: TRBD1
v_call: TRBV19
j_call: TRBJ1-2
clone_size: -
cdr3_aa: CASSIPSGGVYGYTF
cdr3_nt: TGTGCCAGTAGTATCCCGTCAGGGGGTGTCTATGGCTACACCTTC

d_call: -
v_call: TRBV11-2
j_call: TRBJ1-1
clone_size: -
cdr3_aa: CASSLAPSTALNTEAFF
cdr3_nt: TGTGCCAGCAGCTTAGCCCCCTCGACAGCACTGAACACTGAAGCTTTCTTT

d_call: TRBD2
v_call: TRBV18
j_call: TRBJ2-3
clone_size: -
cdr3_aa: CASSSQLADTDTQYF
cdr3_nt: TGTGCCAGCTCATCACAACTAGCGGATACAGATACGCAGTATTTT

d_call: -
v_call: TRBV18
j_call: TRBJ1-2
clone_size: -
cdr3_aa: CASSPLGQANYGYTF
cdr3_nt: TGTGCCAGCTCACCGCTGGGACAAGCTAACTATGGCTACACCTTC

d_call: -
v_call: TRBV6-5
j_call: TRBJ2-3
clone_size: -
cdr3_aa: CASSSSGDHTDTQYF
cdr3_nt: TGTGCCAGCAGTTCATCAGGGGACCACACAGATACGCAGTATTTT

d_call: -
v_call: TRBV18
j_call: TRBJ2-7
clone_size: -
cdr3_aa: CASSPQGSYEQYF
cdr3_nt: TGTGCCAGCTCACCGCAGGGTTCCTACGAGCAGTACTTC

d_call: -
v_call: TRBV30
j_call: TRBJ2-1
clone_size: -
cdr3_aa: CAWSPPGSSYNEQFF
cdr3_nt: TGTGCCTGGAGCCCCCCGGGGAGCTCCTACAATGAGCAGTTCTTC